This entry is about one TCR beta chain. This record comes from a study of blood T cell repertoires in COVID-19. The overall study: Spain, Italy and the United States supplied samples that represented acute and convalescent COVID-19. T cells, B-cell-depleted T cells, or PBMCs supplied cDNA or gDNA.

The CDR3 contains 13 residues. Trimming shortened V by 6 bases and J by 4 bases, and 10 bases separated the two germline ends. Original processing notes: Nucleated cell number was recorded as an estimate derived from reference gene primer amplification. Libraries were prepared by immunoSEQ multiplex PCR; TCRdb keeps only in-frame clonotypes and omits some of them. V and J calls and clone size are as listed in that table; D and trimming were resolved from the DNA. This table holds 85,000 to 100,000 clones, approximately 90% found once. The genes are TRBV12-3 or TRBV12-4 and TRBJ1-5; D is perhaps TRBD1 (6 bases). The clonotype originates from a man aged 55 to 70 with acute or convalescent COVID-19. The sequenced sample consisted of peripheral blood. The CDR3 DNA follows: TGTGCCAGCAGACCCACAGGGAATCAGCCCCAGCATTTT. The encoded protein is CASRPTGNQPQHF.